This T cell receptor (beta chain) was captured by sequencing in a study of blood T cell repertoires in COVID-19. The germline gives CDR1 SGHNT, CDR2 YYREEE (reference sequence). Trimming pared 4 bases from V and 4 bases from J, leaving 20 bases between. CDR3 length: 16 residues. TCRdb's copy holds only in-frame clones and misses some; the assay was immunoSEQ multiplex PCR. The repertoire holds about 270,000 clones, with around nine tenths as singletons. The receptor comes from a woman between 18 and 29 years old who had recovered from COVID-19. This rearrangement joins TRBV5-4 to TRBJ2-5; possibly TRBD2 for D (6 bases). Sample: PBMCs or T cells enriched from blood (not recorded which). CDR3 sequence: CASSPPGRGIGETQYF. DNA of the CDR3: TGTGCCAGCAGCCCCCCGGGGCGGGGTATCGGAGAGACCCAGTACTTC. Based on the CDR3 plus reference TRBV5-4 and TRBJ2-5, the full variable domain is ETGVTQSPTHLIKTRGQQVTLRCSSQSGHNTVSWYQQALGQGPQFIFQYYREEENGRGNFPPRFSGLQFPNYSSELNVNALELDDSALYLCASSPPGRGIGETQYFGPGTRLLVL.